Given below is one T cell receptor beta chain in context. Its antigen is currently unknown. CDR1 and CDR2 (germline): MNHGY, SAAAGT. V shed 6 bases, J shed 2 bases, and the junction held 1 base outside the gene matches. CDR3 length: 13 amino acids. The treatment denotes: randomized to nivolumab then ipilimumab (arm A) or the reverse (arm B). Method: immunoSEQ multiplex PCR; TCRdb's copy keeps in-frame clones and lacks some. The sample holds around 1,400 clones, 22% seen once. The data stem from a study of sequential checkpoint blockade in melanoma. Study-wide context: TCRβ was sequenced from DNA of 90 or so pretreatment tumors. Study outcomes and limitations: Tumor T-cell fraction and clonality correlated with PD-L1 and CD8+ counts.

The chain uses TRBV6-8 and TRBJ1-3, with 7 bases fitting TRBD1. The sequences come from tumor tissue (inferred from file names), collected from a patient given nivolumab and ipilimumab in sequence. This TCR was sampled from a human donor with melanoma. The CDR3 here is CASSDRAGNTIYF. As DNA, the CDR3 is TGTGCCAGCAGCGACAGGGCTGGAAACACCATATATTTT.